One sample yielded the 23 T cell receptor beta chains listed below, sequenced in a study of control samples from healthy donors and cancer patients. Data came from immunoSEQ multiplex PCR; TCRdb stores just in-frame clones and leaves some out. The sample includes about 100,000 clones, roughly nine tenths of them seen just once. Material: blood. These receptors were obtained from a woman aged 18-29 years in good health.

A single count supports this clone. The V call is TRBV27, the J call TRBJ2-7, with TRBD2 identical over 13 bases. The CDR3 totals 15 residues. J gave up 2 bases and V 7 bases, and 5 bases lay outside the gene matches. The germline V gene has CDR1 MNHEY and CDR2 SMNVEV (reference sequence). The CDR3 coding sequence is TGTGCCAGCACTCGACTAGCGGGGGGCCCCTACGAGCAGTACTTC. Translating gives CASTRLAGGPYEQYF.

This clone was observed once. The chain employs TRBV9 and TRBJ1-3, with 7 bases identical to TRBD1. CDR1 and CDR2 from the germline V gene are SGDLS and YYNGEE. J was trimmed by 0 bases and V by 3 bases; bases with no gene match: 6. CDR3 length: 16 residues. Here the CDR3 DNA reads TGTGCCAGCAGCGCCAGGGGACAGACCTCTGGAAACACCATATATTTT. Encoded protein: CASSARGQTSGNTIYF.

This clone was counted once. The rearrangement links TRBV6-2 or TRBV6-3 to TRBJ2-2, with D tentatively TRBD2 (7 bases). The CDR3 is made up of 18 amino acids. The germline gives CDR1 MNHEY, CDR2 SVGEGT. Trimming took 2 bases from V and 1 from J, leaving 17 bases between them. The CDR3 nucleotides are TGTGCCAGCAGTTACCCGCCGATAGGGGGGGTGAACACCGGGGAGCTGTTTTTT. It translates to CASSYPPIGGVNTGELFF.

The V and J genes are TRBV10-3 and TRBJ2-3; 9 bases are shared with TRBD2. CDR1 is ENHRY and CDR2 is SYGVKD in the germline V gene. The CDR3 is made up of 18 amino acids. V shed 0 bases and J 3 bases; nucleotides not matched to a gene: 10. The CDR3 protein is CAISESGRGGRKTDTQYF. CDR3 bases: TGTGCCATCAGTGAGTCGGGGCGGGGGGGCCGAAAGACAGATACGCAGTATTTT.

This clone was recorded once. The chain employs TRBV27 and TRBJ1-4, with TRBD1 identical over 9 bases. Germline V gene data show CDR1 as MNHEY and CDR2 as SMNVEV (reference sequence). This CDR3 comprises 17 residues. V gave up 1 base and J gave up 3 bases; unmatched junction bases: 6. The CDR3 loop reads CASSLYWGTGPNEKLFF. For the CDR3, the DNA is TGTGCCAGCAGTTTATATTGGGGGACAGGGCCTAATGAAAAACTGTTTTTT.

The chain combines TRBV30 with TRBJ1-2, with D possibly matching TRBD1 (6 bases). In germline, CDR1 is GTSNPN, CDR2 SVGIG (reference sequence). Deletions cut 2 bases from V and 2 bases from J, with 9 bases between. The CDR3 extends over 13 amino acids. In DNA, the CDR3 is TGTGCCTGGAGTCGCGGGACAAACTATGGCTACACCTTC. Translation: CAWSRGTNYGYTF.

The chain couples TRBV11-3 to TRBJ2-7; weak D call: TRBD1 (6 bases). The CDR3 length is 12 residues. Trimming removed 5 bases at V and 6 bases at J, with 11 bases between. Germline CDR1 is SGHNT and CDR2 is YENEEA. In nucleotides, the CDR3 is TGTGCCAGCAGCCACACAGGGAGCGAGCAGTACTTC. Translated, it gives CASSHTGSEQYF. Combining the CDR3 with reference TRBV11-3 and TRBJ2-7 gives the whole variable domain EAGVVQSPRYKIIEKKQPVAFWCNPISGHNTLYWYLQNLGQGPELLIRYENEEAVDDSQLPKDRFSAERLKGVDSTLKIQPAELGDSAVYLCASSHTGSEQYFGPGTRLTVT.

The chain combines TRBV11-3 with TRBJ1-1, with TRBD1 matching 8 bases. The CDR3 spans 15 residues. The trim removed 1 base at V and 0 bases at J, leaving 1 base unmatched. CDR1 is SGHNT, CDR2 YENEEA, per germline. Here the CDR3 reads CASSLGTGLNTEAFF. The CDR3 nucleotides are TGTGCCAGCAGCTTAGGGACAGGGCTGAACACTGAAGCTTTCTTT.

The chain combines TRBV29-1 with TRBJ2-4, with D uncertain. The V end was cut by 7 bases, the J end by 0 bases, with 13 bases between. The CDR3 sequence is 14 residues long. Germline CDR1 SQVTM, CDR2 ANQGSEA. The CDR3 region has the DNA TGCAGCGCCCAAGATGATCTAGCCAAAAACATTCAGTACTTC. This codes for CSAQDDLAKNIQYF.

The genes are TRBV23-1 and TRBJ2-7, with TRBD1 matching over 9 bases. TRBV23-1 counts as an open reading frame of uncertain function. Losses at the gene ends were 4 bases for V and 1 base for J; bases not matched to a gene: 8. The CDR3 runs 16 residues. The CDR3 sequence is CASSRSQGAKSYEQYF. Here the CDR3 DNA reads TGCGCCAGCAGTCGCTCACAGGGGGCAAAATCCTACGAGCAGTACTTC.

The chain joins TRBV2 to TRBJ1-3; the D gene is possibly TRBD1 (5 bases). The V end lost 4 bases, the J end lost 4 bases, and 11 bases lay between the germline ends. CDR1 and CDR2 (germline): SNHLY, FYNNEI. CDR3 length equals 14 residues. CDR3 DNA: TGTGCCAGCAGTGTCCGGACACGCGGAAACACCATATATTTT. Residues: CASSVRTRGNTIYF.

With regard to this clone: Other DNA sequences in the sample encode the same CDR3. CDR3 sequence: CASSLGGSSYEQYF. CDR3 nucleotide sequence: TGCGCCAGCAGCTTGGGCGGAAGCTCCTACGAGCAGTACTTC. This chain links TRBV5-1 with TRBJ2-7; no reliable D call. Germline V gives CDR1 SGHRS, CDR2 YFSETQ. V lost 0 bases and J 0 bases, leaving 7 bases between the germline ends. The CDR3 extends over 14 amino acids.

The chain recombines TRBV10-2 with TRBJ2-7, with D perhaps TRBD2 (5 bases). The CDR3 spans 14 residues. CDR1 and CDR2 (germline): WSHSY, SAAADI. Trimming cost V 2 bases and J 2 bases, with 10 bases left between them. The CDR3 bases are TGCGCCAGCAGTGAGAGCGGAGCGGCCTACGAGCAGTACTTC. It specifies CASSESGAAYEQYF.

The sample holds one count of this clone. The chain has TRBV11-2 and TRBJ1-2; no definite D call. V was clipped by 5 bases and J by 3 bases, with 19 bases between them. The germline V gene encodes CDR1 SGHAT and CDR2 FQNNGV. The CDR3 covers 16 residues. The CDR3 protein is CASSHPRTAPYYGYTF. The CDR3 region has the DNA TGTGCCAGCAGCCACCCCCGAACAGCACCCTACTATGGCTACACCTTC.

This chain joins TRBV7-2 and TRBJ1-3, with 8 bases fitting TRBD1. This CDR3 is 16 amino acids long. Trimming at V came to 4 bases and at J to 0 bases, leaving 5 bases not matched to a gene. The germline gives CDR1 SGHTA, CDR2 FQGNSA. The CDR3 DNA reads TGTGCCAGCAGCTCAGGTGGACAGGGCTCTGGAAACACCATATATTTT. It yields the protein CASSSGGQGSGNTIYF.

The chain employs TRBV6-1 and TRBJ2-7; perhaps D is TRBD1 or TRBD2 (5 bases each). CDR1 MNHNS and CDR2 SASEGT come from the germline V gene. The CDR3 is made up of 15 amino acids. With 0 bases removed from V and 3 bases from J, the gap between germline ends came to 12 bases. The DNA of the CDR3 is TGTGCCAGCAGTGAAGCGGGAGCAGGGCGCTACGAGCAGTACTTC. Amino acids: CASSEAGAGRYEQYF.

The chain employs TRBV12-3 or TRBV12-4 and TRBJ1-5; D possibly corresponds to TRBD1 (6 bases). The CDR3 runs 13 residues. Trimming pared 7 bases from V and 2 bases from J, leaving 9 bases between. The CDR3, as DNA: TGTGCCAGCAAGGGGGACGGCAATCAGCCCCAGCATTTT. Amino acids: CASKGDGNQPQHF.

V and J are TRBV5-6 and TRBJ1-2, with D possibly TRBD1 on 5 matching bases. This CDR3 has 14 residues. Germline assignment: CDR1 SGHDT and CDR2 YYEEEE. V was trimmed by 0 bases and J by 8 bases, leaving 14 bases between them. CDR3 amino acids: CASSLGGGTEGYTF. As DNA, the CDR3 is TGTGCCAGCAGCTTGGGGGGGGGAACGGAGGGCTACACCTTC.

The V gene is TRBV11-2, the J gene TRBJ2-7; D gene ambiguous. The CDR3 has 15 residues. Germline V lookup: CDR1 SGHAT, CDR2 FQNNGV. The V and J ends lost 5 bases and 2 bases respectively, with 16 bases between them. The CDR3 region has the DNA TGTGCCAGCAGCACAAACAGACTGAACCCCTACGAGCAGTACTTC. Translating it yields CASSTNRLNPYEQYF.

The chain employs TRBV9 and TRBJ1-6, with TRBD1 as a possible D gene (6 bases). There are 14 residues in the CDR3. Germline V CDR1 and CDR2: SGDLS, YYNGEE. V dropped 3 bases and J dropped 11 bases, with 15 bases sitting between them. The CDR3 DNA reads TGTGCCAGCAGCGAGCTAGGGGGTGGGGCACCCCTCCACTTT. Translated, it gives CASSELGGGAPLHF.

The CDR3 protein is CASSWPEGGVGTEAFF. CDR3 sequence (DNA): TGTGCCAGCAGTTGGCCTGAGGGGGGGGTCGGCACTGAAGCTTTCTTT. The genes are TRBV27 and TRBJ1-1; TRBD1 might be the D (6 bases). V lost 4 bases to trimming and J lost 4 bases, with 19 bases between them. This CDR3 has 16 residues. The germline V gene encodes CDR1 MNHEY and CDR2 SMNVEV (reference sequence).

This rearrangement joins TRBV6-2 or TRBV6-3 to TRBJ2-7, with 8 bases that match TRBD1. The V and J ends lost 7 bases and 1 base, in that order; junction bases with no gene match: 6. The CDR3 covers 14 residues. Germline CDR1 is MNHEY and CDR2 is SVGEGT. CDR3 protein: CASTPDRASYEQYF. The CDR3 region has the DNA TGTGCCAGCACCCCGGACAGGGCTTCCTACGAGCAGTACTTC.

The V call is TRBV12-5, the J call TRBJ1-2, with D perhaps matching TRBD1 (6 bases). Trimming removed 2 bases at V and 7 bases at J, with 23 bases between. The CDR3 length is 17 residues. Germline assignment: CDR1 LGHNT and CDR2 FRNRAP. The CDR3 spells CASGLPSGVRGEGGYTF. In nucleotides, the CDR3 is TGTGCTAGTGGTTTGCCCTCCGGGGTGAGGGGGGAGGGTGGCTACACCTTC. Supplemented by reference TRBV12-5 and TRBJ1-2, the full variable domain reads DARVTQTPRHKVTEMGQEVTMRCQPILGHNTVFWYRQTMMQGLELLAYFRNRAPLDDSGMPKDRFSAEMPDATLATLKIQPSEPRDSAVYFCASGLPSGVRGEGGYTFGSGTRLTVV.